A single sample is the source of the 21 T cell receptor beta chains below, sequenced in a study of identical twins. In TCRdb, the 5' RACE reads were re-called with MiXCR into one record per CDR3 protein. The repertoire holds around 650,000 distinct CDR3 sequences, with about 7% as singletons. These data are also associated with another study on yellow fever vaccine responses in identical twins.

The sequenced sample consisted of PBMCs. These receptors came from a young woman in good health.

The chain joins TRBV2 to TRBJ2-1, with D perhaps TRBD2 (5 bases). Germline CDR1 and CDR2: SNHLY and FYNNEI. V shed 6 bases and J shed 8 bases, with 14 bases lying between them. The CDR3 consists of 13 residues. CDR3 sequence (DNA): TGTGCCAGCAGCGAAACTAGGTCCTATGAGCAGTTCTTC. Residues: CASSETRSYEQFF.

CDR3 residues: CASSSGRTGELFF. Here the CDR3 DNA reads TGTGCCAGCAGTTCGGGTAGGACCGGGGAGCTGTTTTTT. The rearrangement joins TRBV12-3 or TRBV12-4 to TRBJ2-2; no reliable D call. The CDR3 extends over 13 amino acids. Trimming took off 4 bases at V and 5 bases at J, with 8 bases between the two ends.

This clonotype was recorded at least ten times. This sequence joins TRBV7-8 and TRBJ2-1, with 11 bases fitting TRBD2. This CDR3 region has 18 residues. V was clipped by 0 bases and J by 8 bases; unmatched bases: 12. Germline V lookup: CDR1 SGHVS, CDR2 FQNEAQ. The CDR3 DNA follows: TGTGCCAGCAGCTTAGCGGGTCCGACTAGCGGGAAGTATCATGAGCAGTTCTTC. Its translation: CASSLAGPTSGKYHEQFF. Full variable domain (outside the CDR3, taken from reference TRBV7-8 and TRBJ2-1): GAGVSQSPRYKVAKRGQDVALRCDPISGHVSLFWYQQALGQGPEFLTYFQNEAQLDKSGLPSDRFFAERPEGSVSTLKIQRTQQEDSAVYLCASSLAGPTSGKYHEQFFGPGTRLTVL.

This chain uses TRBV2 with TRBJ2-7; TRBD1 is a possible D gene (5 bases). CDR3 length equals 14 residues. Trimming removed 3 bases from V and 3 bases from J, with 12 bases in between. CDR1 is SNHLY and CDR2 is FYNNEI in the germline V gene. The CDR3 DNA is TGTGCCAGCAGTGAGGGGCAGCAAAACTACGAGCAGTACTTC. As protein: CASSEGQQNYEQYF.

This clonotype was counted a few times. The chain has TRBV7-8 and TRBJ2-1; TRBD2 agrees at 14 bases. The CDR3 runs 19 residues. CDR1 and CDR2 from the germline V gene are SGHVS and FQNEAQ. Trimming took 0 bases from V and 3 from J; bases not matched to a gene: 7. The DNA of the CDR3 is TGTGCCAGCAGCTTAGCGGGGGGACTAGCGGGAGTTAACTACAATGAGCAGTTCTTC. Its translation is CASSLAGGLAGVNYNEQFF.

This chain links TRBV20-1 with TRBJ2-7; TRBD1 is a possible D gene (5 bases). In germline, CDR1 is DFQATT, CDR2 SNEGSKA (reference sequence). Between the trimmed V and J ends, which lost 2 bases and 3 bases, there was a span of 23 bases. The CDR3 totals 17 residues. In DNA form, the CDR3 reads TGCAGTGCTAGAAGAGCCCCGTCGGGCCAAGACAGCTACGAGCAGTACTTC. This encodes CSARRAPSGQDSYEQYF.

The V gene is TRBV28, the J gene TRBJ2-2, with D maybe TRBD1 (6 bases). This CDR3 region has 13 residues. Germline values: CDR1 MDHEN, CDR2 SYDVKM. V shed 7 bases and J shed 2 bases, with 8 bases lying between them. CDR3 sequence reads: CASKGTNTGELFF. The CDR3 DNA sequence: TGTGCCAGCAAGGGGACAAACACCGGGGAGCTGTTTTTT.

The chain carries TRBV29-1 and TRBJ1-2; D possibly corresponds to TRBD1 (6 bases). This CDR3 has 12 amino acids. Trimming shortened V by 6 bases and J by 3 bases, and 11 bases separated the two germline ends. Germline lookup yields CDR1 SQVTM and CDR2 ANQGSEA. The CDR3 sequence is CSVSDRDYGYTF. CDR3 nucleotides: TGCAGCGTCTCGGACAGAGACTATGGCTACACCTTC.

This clonotype was counted many times. The rearrangement joins TRBV7-3 to TRBJ2-3; D call uncertain. This CDR3 spans 15 amino acids. In germline, CDR1 is SGHTA, CDR2 FQGTGA. V was clipped by 2 bases and J by 0 bases, with 9 bases between them. In DNA, the CDR3 is TGTGCCAGCAGCTTATATGGTTCTAGCACAGATACGCAGTATTTT. Translated: CASSLYGSSTDTQYF.

This clonotype has a handful of counts. The chain uses TRBV6-5 and TRBJ2-7, with TRBD2 matching over 12 bases. V was clipped by 7 bases and J by 0 bases; unmatched bases: 7. Germline lookup yields CDR1 MNHEY and CDR2 SVGAGI. CDR3 length: 16 residues. The CDR3 sequence: CASTLGLAGSSYEQYF. Here the CDR3 DNA reads TGTGCCAGCACTTTAGGACTAGCGGGAAGCTCCTACGAGCAGTACTTC.

At least ten counts were recorded for this clonotype. The V and J genes are TRBV12-3 or TRBV12-4 and TRBJ2-3; TRBD2 is a possible D gene (7 bases). The CDR3 loop spans 16 amino acids. Between the trimmed V and J ends, which lost 2 bases and 5 bases, there was a span of 17 bases. As DNA, the CDR3 is TGTGCCAGCAGTTTACAGGCGGGGGCGGTCAGAGATACGCAGTATTTT. Translation gives CASSLQAGAVRDTQYF.

The V gene is TRBV3-1, the J gene TRBJ2-3; the match to TRBD1 covers 7 bases. Germline V lookup: CDR1 LGHDT, CDR2 YNNKEL (reference sequence). This CDR3 comprises 14 residues. J gave up 7 bases and V 1 base, and 5 bases lay outside the gene matches. CDR3: CASSQVGTANTQYF. Written as DNA, the CDR3 is TGTGCCAGCAGCCAAGTTGGGACAGCAAATACGCAGTATTTT.

This clonotype was observed a few times. The chain employs TRBV3-1 and TRBJ1-1, with D perhaps TRBD1 (6 bases). The CDR3 totals 14 residues. Trimming took 3 bases from V and 6 from J, leaving 14 bases between them. The germline CDR1 and CDR2 sequences are LGHDT and YNNKEL (reference sequence). The CDR3 DNA follows: TGTGCCAGCAGCCACGGACAGTCGGCGCCTGAAGCTTTCTTT. Residues: CASSHGQSAPEAFF.

This clonotype was observed a few times. In nucleotides, the CDR3 is TGTGCCAGCAGCCCGGGGGGTGGAAGGACTGAAGCTTTCTTT. Its translation is CASSPGGGRTEAFF. The chain employs TRBV6-1 and TRBJ1-1; perhaps TRBD1 as D (5 bases). Germline V gene sequence: CDR1 MNHNS, CDR2 SASEGT. This CDR3 contains 14 residues. The ends were cut back, 6 bases at V and 5 bases at J, with 16 bases in the middle.

The chain links TRBV5-1 to TRBJ1-1; TRBD1 might be the D (6 bases). V lost 0 bases to trimming and J lost 0 bases, with 9 bases between them. Germline CDR1 and CDR2: SGHRS and YFSETQ. The length of the CDR3 is 15 residues. The CDR3 DNA is TGCGCCAGCAGCTTGGGGACAGTATTGAACACTGAAGCTTTCTTT. Translating it yields CASSLGTVLNTEAFF.

The V and J genes are TRBV5-1 and TRBJ1-1; D ambiguous. Per the germline V gene, CDR1 is SGHRS and CDR2 is YFSETQ. Trimming pared 3 bases from V and 1 base from J, leaving 7 bases between. There are 13 residues in the CDR3. The CDR3 DNA reads as TGCGCCAGCAGCTGGTCACAGAACACTGAAGCTTTCTTT. It translates to CASSWSQNTEAFF.

The CDR3: CASSQFALGHNEQFF. CDR3 nucleotides: TGTGCCAGCAGCCAATTCGCCTTGGGGCACAATGAGCAGTTCTTC. V is TRBV3-1 and J is TRBJ2-1; D is possibly TRBD1 (5 bases). This CDR3 contains 15 residues. V shed 2 bases and J shed 5 bases, with 13 bases lying between them. Germline loops: CDR1 LGHDT, CDR2 YNNKEL (reference sequence).

The V gene is TRBV5-4, the J gene TRBJ1-1; D is undetermined. The germline V gene has CDR1 SGHNT and CDR2 YYREEE (reference sequence). Trimming stripped 9 bases from V and 5 bases from J, with 11 bases between. The CDR3 has 11 residues. Written as DNA, the CDR3 is TGTGCCATCCAGAATGGGACTGAAGCTTTCTTT. Protein sequence: CAIQNGTEAFF.

The sample holds many counts of this clonotype. The J gene is TRBJ1-2, the V gene TRBV6-5; possible D gene TRBD1, 5 bases. The V gene lost 2 bases and the J gene lost 7 bases, with 14 bases spanning the gap. Germline CDR1 reads MNHEY; CDR2 reads SVGAGI. The length of the CDR3 is 14 residues. CDR3 in amino acids: CASSYPGDGGGYTF. The CDR3, as DNA: TGTGCCAGCAGTTACCCAGGCGACGGGGGTGGCTACACCTTC.

This clonotype was recorded at least ten times. The chain links TRBV7-9 to TRBJ1-5, with D uncertain. Germline values: CDR1 SEHNR, CDR2 FQNEAQ (reference sequence). CDR3 length: 15 amino acids. V lost 2 bases and J 2 bases, leaving 10 bases between the germline ends. The CDR3 DNA follows: TGTGCCAGCAGCTTAATGGCGAGCGGCAATCAGCCCCAGCATTTT. Translated, it gives CASSLMASGNQPQHF.

At least ten counts were recorded for this clonotype. The chain uses TRBV29-1 and TRBJ2-5; TRBD2 aligns across 10 bases. CDR3 length: 14 residues. Germline V gene data show CDR1 as SQVTM and CDR2 as ANQGSEA. The junction had 9 bases not matched to a gene; V was cut back by 6 bases and J by 5 bases. CDR3 loop: CSVPGLAGVETQYF. CDR3 coding DNA: TGCAGCGTCCCCGGGCTAGCGGGGGTCGAGACCCAGTACTTC.